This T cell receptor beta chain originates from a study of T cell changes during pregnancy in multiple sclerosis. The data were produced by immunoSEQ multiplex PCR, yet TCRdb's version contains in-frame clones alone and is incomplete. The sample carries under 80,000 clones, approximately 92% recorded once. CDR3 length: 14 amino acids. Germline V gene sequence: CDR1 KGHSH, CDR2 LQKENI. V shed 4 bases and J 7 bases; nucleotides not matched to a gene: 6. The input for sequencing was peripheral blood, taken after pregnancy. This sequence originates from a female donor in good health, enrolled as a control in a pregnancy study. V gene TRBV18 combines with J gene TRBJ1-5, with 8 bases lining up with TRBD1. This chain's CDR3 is CASSLGQGGQPQHF. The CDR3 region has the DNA TGTGCCAGCTCACTTGGACAGGGAGGACAGCCCCAGCATTTT.